This T cell receptor (beta chain) derives from a study of T cell responses to AZD1222 COVID-19 vaccine. General study findings and limits: Reports indicate that nearly half of spike-specific TCRs are directed at unmutated variant regions.

The table came from immunoSEQ multiplex PCR; TCRdb's copy has only in-frame clones and leaves some out. The sample consists of over 45,000 clones, about nine tenths of them appearing once. Comment on this clone: As yet, its antigen is unknown.

The CDR3 has 15 residues. After removal of 3 bases from V and 4 bases from J, the junction contained 2 bases not matched to a gene. Germline lookup yields CDR1 SGHRS and CDR2 YFSETQ. The sequence came from an adult who received the AZD1222 COVID-19 vaccine. The chain couples TRBV5-1 to TRBJ2-1; 12 bases match TRBD2. This sample comprised peripheral blood, obtained 28 days after the second AZD1222 dose. CDR3 nucleotide sequence: TGCGCCAGCAGCTCAGGGACTAGCGGGTACAATGAGCAGTTCTTC. Translated: CASSSGTSGYNEQFF.